These T cell receptor beta chains were read from a single sample in a study of cytomegalovirus exposure and HLA in healthy donors. This table comes from immunoSEQ multiplex PCR, and its TCRdb copy is limited to in-frame clones, with some not included. The sample lists roughly 98,000 clones, less than 75% seen once, with about 5% in the top ten. What was sequenced was PBMCs. The source is a woman in her twenties or thirties in good health and CMV-seropositive. The CDR3 runs from the conserved cysteine through the conserved F or W. The D gene is left open where the match is weak. Clone size is stated in some rows and not others, as once, few, many or a class when expanded.

abundance: -
d_gene: TRBD2
v_gene: TRBV5-6
j_gene: TRBJ2-1
CDR3aa: CASSYGGDIYNEQFF
CDR3nt: TGTGCCAGCAGCTACGGGGGGGACATTTACAATGAGCAGTTCTTC

abundance: -
d_gene: -
v_gene: TRBV5-6
j_gene: TRBJ1-2
CDR3aa: CASSLASVYYGYTF
CDR3nt: TGTGCCAGCAGCTTGGCCTCAGTTTACTATGGCTACACCTTC

abundance: -
d_gene: -
v_gene: TRBV14
j_gene: TRBJ1-1
CDR3aa: CASSHQGVRREAFF
CDR3nt: TGTGCCAGCAGCCATCAAGGGGTAAGAAGAGAAGCTTTCTTT

abundance: -
d_gene: -
v_gene: TRBV7-3
j_gene: TRBJ2-3
CDR3aa: CASSFRGTDTQYF
CDR3nt: TGTGCCAGCAGCTTCCGGGGCACAGATACGCAGTATTTT

abundance: few
d_gene: TRBD2
v_gene: TRBV19
j_gene: TRBJ2-3
CDR3aa: CASSIIPGVSGGSTDTQYF
CDR3nt: TGTGCCAGTAGTATTATCCCAGGGGTCAGCGGGGGTAGCACAGATACGCAGTATTTT

abundance: -
d_gene: -
v_gene: TRBV19
j_gene: TRBJ1-4
CDR3aa: CASSMGDLLEKLFF
CDR3nt: TGTGCCAGTAGTATGGGAGACCTCCTTGAAAAACTGTTTTTT

abundance: -
d_gene: -
v_gene: TRBV30
j_gene: TRBJ1-2
CDR3aa: CACQDRNYGYTF
CDR3nt: TGTGCCTGCCAGGACAGAAACTATGGCTACACCTTC

abundance: -
d_gene: -
v_gene: TRBV4-3
j_gene: TRBJ2-4
CDR3aa: CASSQEPPVEGLAKNIQYF
CDR3nt: TGCGCCAGCAGCCAAGAACCACCTGTCGAGGGTCTAGCCAAAAACATTCAGTACTTC

abundance: -
d_gene: -
v_gene: TRBV30
j_gene: TRBJ1-2
CDR3aa: CAWRYPAGGYTF
CDR3nt: TGTGCCTGGAGATACCCCGCCGGGGGCTACACCTTC

abundance: -
d_gene: -
v_gene: TRBV11-3
j_gene: TRBJ2-5
CDR3aa: CASSSIVFPGLTETQYF
CDR3nt: TGTGCCAGCAGCTCAATTGTATTTCCGGGACTCACGGAGACCCAGTACTTC

abundance: -
d_gene: TRBD1
v_gene: TRBV19
j_gene: TRBJ2-5
CDR3aa: CASSIGGAGGRETQYF
CDR3nt: TGTGCCAGTAGTATAGGGGGGGCAGGGGGCAGAGAGACCCAGTACTTC

abundance: -
d_gene: -
v_gene: TRBV7-3
j_gene: TRBJ1-6
CDR3aa: CASSAVSSYNSPLHF
CDR3nt: TGTGCCAGCAGCGCCGTTAGCTCCTATAATTCACCCCTCCACTTT

abundance: -
d_gene: -
v_gene: TRBV19
j_gene: TRBJ1-5
CDR3aa: CASSLEGGYQPQHF
CDR3nt: TGTGCCAGTAGTTTGGAGGGAGGGTATCAGCCCCAGCATTTT

abundance: once
d_gene: TRBD2
v_gene: TRBV2
j_gene: TRBJ2-2
CDR3aa: CASSWGGLGELFF
CDR3nt: TGTGCCAGCAGTTGGGGGGGTCTCGGGGAGCTGTTTTTT

abundance: -
d_gene: -
v_gene: TRBV5-1
j_gene: TRBJ1-3
CDR3aa: CASSLVGSGNTIYF
CDR3nt: TGCGCCAGCAGCTTGGTCGGTTCTGGAAACACCATATATTTT

abundance: -
d_gene: -
v_gene: TRBV6-5
j_gene: TRBJ1-3
CDR3aa: CASSWGREGNTIYF
CDR3nt: TGTGCCAGCAGTTGGGGGCGCGAAGGAAACACCATATATTTT

abundance: -
d_gene: TRBD1
v_gene: TRBV30
j_gene: TRBJ1-1
CDR3aa: CAFPGTGTVEAFF
CDR3nt: TGTGCCTTTCCCGGGACAGGTACTGTTGAAGCTTTCTTT

abundance: -
d_gene: -
v_gene: TRBV7-8
j_gene: TRBJ1-1
CDR3aa: CASSPDSWNTEAFF
CDR3nt: TGTGCCAGCAGCCCAGACTCCTGGAACACTGAAGCTTTCTTT

abundance: -
d_gene: TRBD1
v_gene: TRBV7-2
j_gene: TRBJ2-1
CDR3aa: CASSPGQGNYNEQFF
CDR3nt: TGTGCCAGCAGCCCGGGACAGGGAAATTACAATGAGCAGTTCTTC

abundance: few
d_gene: -
v_gene: TRBV6-5
j_gene: TRBJ1-2
CDR3aa: CASSSHTNRDGGYPF
CDR3nt: TGTGCCAGCAGTTCACACACAAACAGGGATGGCGGCTACCCCTTC

abundance: -
d_gene: -
v_gene: TRBV5-8
j_gene: TRBJ2-1
CDR3aa: CASSLGGRSYNEQFF
CDR3nt: TGTGCCAGCAGCTTGGGGGGGCGCTCCTACAATGAGCAGTTCTTC